The 31 T cell receptor beta chains reported below all come from one sample, sequenced in a study of blood T cell repertoires in COVID-19. Only in-frame clones appear in the TCRdb table, and some are missing; sequencing was by immunoSEQ multiplex PCR. The sample carries 150,000 or so clones, about 90% recorded once. The specimen sequenced was peripheral blood. All receptors come from a young man with COVID-19, enrolled during active disease.

J is TRBJ2-3 and V is TRBV25-1; no clear D. Germline V lookup: CDR1 MGHDK, CDR2 SYGVNS. The CDR3 contains 13 residues. Trimming pared 5 bases from V and 2 bases from J, leaving 8 bases between. CDR3 coding DNA: TGTGCCAGCAGTTTGCAGTACACAGATACGCAGTATTTT. It specifies CASSLQYTDTQYF.

The genes are TRBV27 and TRBJ2-7; TRBD1 matches 10 bases. Germline V gene sequence: CDR1 MNHEY, CDR2 SMNVEV (reference sequence). Trimming took 10 bases from V and 0 from J; bases not matched to a gene: 3. This CDR3 comprises 13 residues. CDR3 sequence: CATRQGASYEQYF. CDR3 in DNA: TGTGCCACAAGACAGGGGGCCTCCTACGAGCAGTACTTC.

V is TRBV7-2 and J is TRBJ2-5; TRBD2 might be the D (5 bases). Between the trimmed V and J ends, which lost 1 base and 3 bases, there was a span of 9 bases. Germline V gives CDR1 SGHTA, CDR2 FQGNSA. This CDR3 comprises 14 residues. CDR3 DNA: TGTGCCAGCAGCTTAGTGAGGGATAAAGAGACCCAGTACTTC. This translates into CASSLVRDKETQYF.

The chain couples TRBV2 to TRBJ1-1, with unresolved D. Trimming left V 6 bases short and J 1 base short, with 18 bases between. The CDR3 extends over 16 amino acids. Germline lookup yields CDR1 SNHLY and CDR2 FYNNEI. The CDR3 here is CASSASEGLWNTEAFF. In nucleotides, the CDR3 is TGTGCCAGCAGCGCCTCTGAGGGTTTGTGGAACACTGAAGCTTTCTTT.

The table lists this clone with a count of one. The V and J genes are TRBV3-1 (or the pseudogene TRBV3-2) and TRBJ2-1; D may be TRBD1 (5 bases). The V end lost 4 bases, the J end lost 7 bases, and 14 bases lay between the germline ends. This CDR3 is built from 14 residues. The germline V gene encodes CDR1 LGHDT and CDR2 YNNKEL (reference sequence). The CDR3 loop reads CASSPRLRGNEQFF. In DNA form, the CDR3 reads TGTGCCAGCAGCCCGCGCTTAAGGGGTAATGAGCAGTTCTTC.

The rearrangement uses TRBV6-2 or TRBV6-3 and TRBJ1-1; 7 nucleotides line up with TRBD1. Germline V gene sequence: CDR1 MNHEY, CDR2 SVGEGT. This CDR3 region has 15 residues. J lost 3 bases, V lost 5 bases, and 9 bases had no gene match. CDR3 protein: CASSKTGPRDTEAFF. CDR3 nucleotide sequence: TGTGCCAGCAGTAAGACAGGGCCGAGGGACACTGAAGCTTTCTTT.

This clone was recorded once. A read error may produce the germline difference seen at one junction end. The chain carries TRBV4-3 and TRBJ1-4, with D tentatively TRBD1 (5 bases). Germline-derived CDR1 and CDR2 are LGHNA and YSLEER. The CDR3 totals 15 residues. This chain's CDR3 is CASNQGAGVDEKLFF. CDR3 coding DNA: TGCGCCAGCAACCAAGGGGCGGGGGTAGATGAAAAACTGTTTTTT.

This clone was counted a few times. V gene TRBV18 combines with J gene TRBJ1-4, with TRBD1 matching over 8 bases. Trimming took 0 bases from V and 0 from J; bases not matched to a gene: 0. The CDR3 is 16 residues long. The germline gives CDR1 KGHSH, CDR2 LQKENI. The CDR3 reads CASSPPQGATNEKLFF. CDR3 DNA sequence: TGTGCCAGCTCACCACCACAGGGGGCAACTAATGAAAAACTGTTTTTT.

This sequence joins TRBV5-1 and TRBJ2-6; 7 bases map to TRBD2. The length of the CDR3 is 16 residues. Germline V lookup: CDR1 SGHRS, CDR2 YFSETQ. V lost 9 bases, J lost 0 bases, and 9 bases stayed unmatched. CDR3 DNA sequence: TGCGCCACCCGGGGGGAACCCCGCTCTGGGGCCAACGTCCTGACTTTC. This codes for CATRGEPRSGANVLTF.

The rearrangement links TRBV10-3 to TRBJ1-2; D is possibly TRBD1 (6 bases). This CDR3 region has 16 residues. The germline V gene encodes CDR1 ENHRY and CDR2 SYGVKD. Trimming left V 6 bases short and J 1 base short, with 18 bases between. The CDR3 loop is CAIRSTGPLGNYGYTF. CDR3 coding DNA: TGTGCCATCAGATCCACAGGGCCGCTTGGTAACTATGGCTACACCTTC.

The V gene is TRBV18, the J gene TRBJ2-1, with 7 nucleotides matching TRBD2. V trimming: 6 bases; J trimming: 9 bases; junction bases outside the gene matches: 20. Germline assignment: CDR1 KGHSH and CDR2 LQKENI. This CDR3 spans 17 amino acids. Written as DNA, the CDR3 is TGTGCCAGCTCTACCAGCGGGGCCTACCAACAGCACGCTGAGCAGTTCTTC. This gives the protein CASSTSGAYQQHAEQFF.

The table lists this clone with a few counts. The sample has other DNA sequences that encode this CDR3 too. V usage is TRBV7-8 and J usage is TRBJ1-5; 11 nucleotides agree with TRBD1. This CDR3 spans 14 amino acids. V trimming: 5 bases; J trimming: 7 bases; junction bases outside the gene matches: 4. Germline CDR1 is SGHVS and CDR2 is FQNEAQ. In DNA form, the CDR3 reads TGTGCCAGCAGCCTGGGACAGGGGGGGCAGCCCCAGCATTTT. As protein: CASSLGQGGQPQHF.

The rearrangement links TRBV19 to TRBJ2-3, with 7 bases fitting TRBD1. Losses at the gene ends were 3 bases for V and 1 base for J; bases not matched to a gene: 7. Germline V gene lookup returns CDR1 LNHDA and CDR2 SQIVND (reference sequence). The CDR3 length is 16 residues. CDR3 in amino acids: CASSILTGAGTDTQYF. The CDR3 DNA follows: TGTGCCAGTAGTATCCTCACAGGGGCAGGCACAGATACGCAGTATTTT.

The rearrangement links TRBV5-1 to TRBJ1-1, with TRBD1 identical over 8 bases. The CDR3 covers 14 residues. Unmatched junction bases numbered 7, after V lost 4 bases and J lost 5 bases. Germline CDR1 and CDR2: SGHRS and YFSETQ. The CDR3 DNA follows: TGCGCCAGCAGCCTCCGGGACAGGATGACTGAAGCTTTCTTT. Protein sequence: CASSLRDRMTEAFF.

The chain couples TRBV15 to TRBJ1-5; TRBD1 matches at 8 bases. V lost 3 bases and J lost 9; bases outside the gene matches: 16. This CDR3 region has 17 residues. Germline lookup yields CDR1 LNHNV and CDR2 YYDKDF (reference sequence). The chain's CDR3 is CATSSDRTGILARPQHF. In nucleotides, the CDR3 is TGTGCCACCAGCAGCGACAGGACAGGGATCCTCGCTCGGCCCCAGCATTTT.

The chain is built from TRBV28 and TRBJ2-1; D possibly corresponds to TRBD1 (6 bases). The germline gives CDR1 MDHEN, CDR2 SYDVKM. The CDR3 extends over 17 amino acids. V lost 4 bases and J lost 5, with 21 bases in between. The CDR3: CASSSPGHLTSDNEQFF. The CDR3 nucleotides are TGTGCCAGCAGTTCCCCGGGACACCTAACGTCTGACAATGAGCAGTTCTTC.

V usage is TRBV19 and J usage is TRBJ1-5; D not resolved. V was shortened by 5 bases and J by 6 bases, with 20 bases between the two germline ends. Germline loops: CDR1 LNHDA, CDR2 SQIVND (reference sequence). The CDR3 contains 16 residues. CDR3 DNA sequence: TGTGCCAGTAGTGCCCCCCCGGGGAGGATAAGTCAGCCCCAGCATTTT. Translation: CASSAPPGRISQPQHF.

CDR3 DNA: TGTGCCAGCTCACCTAGACAGGGGGCGAGCACTGAAGCTTTCTTT. Translated: CASSPRQGASTEAFF. V usage is TRBV18 and J usage is TRBJ1-1; 10 positions match TRBD1. CDR3 length: 15 amino acids. Germline V gene lookup returns CDR1 KGHSH and CDR2 LQKENI. The trim removed 3 bases at V and 4 bases at J, leaving 5 bases unmatched.

A remark on this clone: An end of the junction differs from the germline gene, which may be a read error. This chain connects TRBV10-3 to TRBJ2-3; 11 bases are shared with TRBD2. This CDR3 has 15 amino acids. Germline loops: CDR1 ENHRY, CDR2 SYGVKD. The CDR3 sequence is CATSIAGGPQIPQYF. CDR3 DNA: TGTGCCACCAGTATAGCGGGAGGGCCACAGATACCGCAGTATTTT.

The rearrangement uses TRBV27 and TRBJ2-7; TRBD2 agrees at 7 bases. Germline V gene lookup returns CDR1 MNHEY and CDR2 SMNVEV (reference sequence). V gave up 6 bases and J gave up 1 base; unmatched junction bases: 9. The CDR3 runs 15 residues. CDR3 protein: CASSLAGGLSYEQYF. The DNA for the CDR3 is TGTGCCAGCAGCTTAGCGGGTGGTTTATCCTACGAGCAGTACTTC.

The chain combines TRBV28 with TRBJ1-6, with 8 bases fitting TRBD1. The CDR3 loop spans 13 amino acids. Germline values: CDR1 MDHEN, CDR2 SYDVKM. Trimming cost V 6 bases and J 10 bases; bases outside gene matches: 5. In DNA, the CDR3 is TGTGCCAGCAGAGGGACAGGAGGCTCACCCCTCCACTTT. Residues: CASRGTGGSPLHF.

J is TRBJ1-2 and V is TRBV4-2; TRBD1 is a possible D gene (5 bases). Trimming shortened V by 4 bases and J by 3 bases, and 18 bases separated the two germline ends. This CDR3 comprises 16 residues. Germline loops: CDR1 LGHNA, CDR2 YNFKEQ. The CDR3 spells CASSPIGGEDDYGYTF. In DNA, the CDR3 is TGTGCCAGCAGCCCAATTGGGGGGGAGGATGACTATGGCTACACCTTC.

The rearrangement uses TRBV5-6 and TRBJ2-7; a possible D gene is TRBD1 (7 bases). Deletions cut 4 bases from V and 7 bases from J, with 18 bases between. Germline-derived CDR1 and CDR2 are SGHDT and YYEEEE. The CDR3 covers 14 residues. CDR3 bases: TGTGCCAGCAGCCCCTCTACAGGGGCGGGGGAGCAGTACTTC. Translation gives CASSPSTGAGEQYF.

Of note for this clone: A junction end diverges from the germline sequence, so it may reflect a read error. The chain uses TRBV27 and TRBJ1-6; the D gene is possibly TRBD1 (6 bases). The CDR3 is 17 amino acids. Per the germline V gene, CDR1 is MNHEY and CDR2 is SMNVEV (reference sequence). The CDR3 region is CATSFVEGVTGNSPLHF. The CDR3 bases are TGTGCCACCAGTTTTGTAGAGGGGGTGACTGGGAATTCACCCCTCCACTTT.

The rearrangement links TRBV5-6 to TRBJ2-3; 10 bases fit TRBD2. The CDR3 consists of 15 residues. V shed 1 base, J shed 1 base, and the junction held 0 bases outside the gene matches. In germline, CDR1 is SGHDT, CDR2 YYEEEE. In DNA, the CDR3 is TGTGCCAGCAGCTTGCTAGCGGGAGGCACAGATACGCAGTATTTT. Its translation is CASSLLAGGTDTQYF. The full variable domain, its missing parts supplied by reference TRBV5-6 and TRBJ2-3, is DAGVTQSPTHLIKTRGQQVTLRCSPKSGHDTVSWYQQALGQGPQFIFQYYEEEERQRGNFPDRFSGHQFPNYSSELNVNALLLGDSALYLCASSLLAGGTDTQYFGPGTRLTVL.

This chain joins TRBV19 and TRBJ2-1; 7 nucleotides align to TRBD2. The J segment lost 6 bases and the V segment lost 6 bases, leaving 5 bases of the junction unmatched. This CDR3 comprises 13 residues. Germline V gives CDR1 LNHDA, CDR2 SQIVND (reference sequence). Written as DNA, the CDR3 is TGTGCCAGTAGGGAAAGGACTAGCAATGAGCAGTTCTTC. Translated: CASRERTSNEQFF.

This clone was seen a single time. This chain links TRBV6-5 with TRBJ2-3; D perhaps matches TRBD1 (6 bases). Trimming removed 6 bases from V and 1 base from J, with 11 bases in between. CDR3 size: 14 residues. Germline V lookup: CDR1 MNHEY, CDR2 SVGAGI. The CDR3 region has the DNA TGTGCCAGCAGCCGCAGGACAGGCACAGATACGCAGTATTTT. Its translation is CASSRRTGTDTQYF.

The chain joins TRBV6-5 to TRBJ2-7; 7 positions agree with TRBD1. The trim removed 2 bases at V and 4 bases at J, leaving 8 bases unmatched. Germline V gene sequence: CDR1 MNHEY, CDR2 SVGAGI. This CDR3 contains 15 residues. The CDR3 loop reads CASSYLTGTKYEQYF. For the CDR3, the DNA is TGTGCCAGCAGTTACCTGACAGGGACCAAATACGAGCAGTACTTC.

The rearrangement joins TRBV30 to TRBJ1-1; weak D call: TRBD1 (5 bases). V lost 0 bases and J 7 bases, leaving 6 bases between the germline ends. CDR1 and CDR2 (germline): GTSNPN, SVGIG (reference sequence). The CDR3 totals 11 residues. The CDR3 protein is CAWSVRGEAFF. In DNA, the CDR3 is TGTGCCTGGAGTGTAAGGGGTGAAGCTTTCTTT.

This clone was observed a few times. The rearrangement links TRBV10-3 to TRBJ2-1; 11 bases line up with TRBD2. The V segment lost 7 bases and the J segment 3 bases; nucleotides outside the gene matches: 8. The CDR3 length is 16 residues. Germline-derived CDR1 and CDR2 are ENHRY and SYGVKD. The CDR3 sequence: CAITDGTSGFYNEQFF. CDR3 in DNA: TGTGCCATCACCGACGGGACTAGCGGATTCTACAATGAGCAGTTCTTC.

This chain uses TRBV30 with TRBJ1-2; possible D gene TRBD1, 6 bases. The length of the CDR3 is 12 residues. CDR1 GTSNPN and CDR2 SVGIG come from the germline V gene (reference sequence). Trimming took off 6 bases at V and 8 bases at J, with 16 bases between the two ends. This CDR3 reads CACNDRRRGYTF. CDR3 DNA sequence: TGTGCCTGCAACGACAGGAGGAGAGGCTACACCTTC.